What follows is one T cell receptor (beta chain) and its context. This CDR3 spans 14 amino acids. Trimming stripped 6 bases from V and 11 bases from J, with 19 bases between. Germline V gene lookup returns CDR1 MNHNS and CDR2 SASEGT. The data originate from a study of T cell changes during pregnancy in multiple sclerosis. The method was immunoSEQ multiplex PCR; TCRdb's version includes in-frame clones alone and lacks a portion of them. The table includes tens of thousands of clones, approximately 90% detected once. The clonotype comes from a female donor with multiple sclerosis, enrolled in a pregnancy study. The chain joins TRBV6-1 to TRBJ1-4; the D gene is possibly TRBD1 (5 bases). The sequences come from peripheral blood, collected in the first trimester of pregnancy. The CDR3 sequence: CASSALVQGQKLFF. In DNA, the CDR3 is TGTGCCAGCAGCGCGCTGGTCCAGGGTCAGAAACTGTTTTTT.